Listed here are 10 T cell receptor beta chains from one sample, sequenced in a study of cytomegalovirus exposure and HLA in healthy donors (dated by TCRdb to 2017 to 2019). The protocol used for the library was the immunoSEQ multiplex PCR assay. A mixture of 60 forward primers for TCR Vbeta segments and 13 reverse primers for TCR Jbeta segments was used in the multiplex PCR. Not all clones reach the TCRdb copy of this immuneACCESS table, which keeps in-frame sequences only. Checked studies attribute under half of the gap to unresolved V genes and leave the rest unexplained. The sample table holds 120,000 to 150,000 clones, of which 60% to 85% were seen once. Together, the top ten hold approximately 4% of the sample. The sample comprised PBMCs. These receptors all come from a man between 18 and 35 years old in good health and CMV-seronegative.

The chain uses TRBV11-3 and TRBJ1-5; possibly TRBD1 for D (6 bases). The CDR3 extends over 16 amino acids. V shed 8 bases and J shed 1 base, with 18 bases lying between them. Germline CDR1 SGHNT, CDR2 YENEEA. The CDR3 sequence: CASGRGGQISNQPQHF. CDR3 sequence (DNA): TGTGCCAGCGGTAGGGGCGGACAGATCAGCAATCAGCCCCAGCATTTT.

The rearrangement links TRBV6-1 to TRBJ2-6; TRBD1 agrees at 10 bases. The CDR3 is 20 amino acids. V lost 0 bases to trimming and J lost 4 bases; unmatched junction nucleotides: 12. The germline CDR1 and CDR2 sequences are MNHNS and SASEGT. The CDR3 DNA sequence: TGTGCCAGCAGTGAAGCCTTGGCGGGGACAGGGGATCTGGGGGCCAACGTCCTGACTTTC. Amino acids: CASSEALAGTGDLGANVLTF.

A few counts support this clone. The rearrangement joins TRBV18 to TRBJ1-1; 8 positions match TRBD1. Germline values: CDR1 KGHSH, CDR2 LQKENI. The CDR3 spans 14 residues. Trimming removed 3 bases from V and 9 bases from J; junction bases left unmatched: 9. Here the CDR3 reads CASSPAGTGEKAFF. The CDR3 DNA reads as TGTGCCAGCTCACCTGCCGGGACAGGAGAAAAAGCTTTCTTT.

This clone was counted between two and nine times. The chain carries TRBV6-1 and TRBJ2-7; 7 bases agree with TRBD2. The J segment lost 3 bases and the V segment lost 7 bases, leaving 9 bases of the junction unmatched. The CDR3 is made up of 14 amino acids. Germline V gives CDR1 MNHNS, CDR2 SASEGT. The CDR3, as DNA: TGTGCCAGCACCCATATGGGAGGGAACTACGAGCAGTACTTC. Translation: CASTHMGGNYEQYF.

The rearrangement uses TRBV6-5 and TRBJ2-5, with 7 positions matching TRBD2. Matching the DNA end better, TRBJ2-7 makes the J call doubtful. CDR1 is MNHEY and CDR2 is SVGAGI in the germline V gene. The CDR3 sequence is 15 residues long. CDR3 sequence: CASSFLAESSYEQYF. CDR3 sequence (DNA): TGTGCCAGCAGTTTCCTAGCGGAGAGCTCCTACGAGCAGTACTTC.

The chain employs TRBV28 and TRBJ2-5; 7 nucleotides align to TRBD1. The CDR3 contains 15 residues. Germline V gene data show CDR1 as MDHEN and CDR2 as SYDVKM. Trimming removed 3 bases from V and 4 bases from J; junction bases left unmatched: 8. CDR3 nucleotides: TGTGCCAGCAGTTTTATCCGACAGGGTGGAGAGACCCAGTACTTC. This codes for CASSFIRQGGETQYF.

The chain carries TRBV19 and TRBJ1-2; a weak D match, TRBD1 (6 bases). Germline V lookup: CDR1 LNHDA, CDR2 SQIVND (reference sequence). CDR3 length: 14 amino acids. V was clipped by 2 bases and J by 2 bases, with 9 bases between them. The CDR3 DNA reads TGTGCCAGTAGTATAACAGGGATAAACTATGGCTACACCTTC. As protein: CASSITGINYGYTF. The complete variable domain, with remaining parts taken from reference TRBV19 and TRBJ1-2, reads DGGITQSPKYLFRKEGQNVTLSCEQNLNHDAMYWYRQDPGQGLRLIYYSQIVNDFQKGDIAEGYSVSREKKESFPLTVTSAQKNPTAFYLCASSITGINYGYTFGSGTRLTVV.

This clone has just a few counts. The CDR3 nucleotides read TGCGCCAGCAAGCCCGGGACAGGGACGTACAATGAGCAGTTCTTC. Its translation: CASKPGTGTYNEQFF. The chain uses TRBV5-1 and TRBJ2-1, with 9 bases fitting TRBD1. CDR1 and CDR2 (germline): SGHRS, YFSETQ. This CDR3 contains 15 residues. The junction had 8 bases not matched to a gene; V was cut back by 6 bases and J by 4 bases.

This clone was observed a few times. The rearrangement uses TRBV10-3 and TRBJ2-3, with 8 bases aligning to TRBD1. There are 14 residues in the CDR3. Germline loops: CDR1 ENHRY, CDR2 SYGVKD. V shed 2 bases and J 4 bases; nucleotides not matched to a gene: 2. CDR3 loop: CAISEDRGPDTQYF. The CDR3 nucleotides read TGTGCCATCAGTGAGGACAGGGGCCCAGATACGCAGTATTTT.

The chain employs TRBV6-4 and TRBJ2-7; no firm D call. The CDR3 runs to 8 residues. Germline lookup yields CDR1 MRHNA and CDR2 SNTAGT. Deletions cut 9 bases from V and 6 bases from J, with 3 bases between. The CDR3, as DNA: TGTGCCAGTATCGAGCAGTACTTC. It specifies CASIEQYF.